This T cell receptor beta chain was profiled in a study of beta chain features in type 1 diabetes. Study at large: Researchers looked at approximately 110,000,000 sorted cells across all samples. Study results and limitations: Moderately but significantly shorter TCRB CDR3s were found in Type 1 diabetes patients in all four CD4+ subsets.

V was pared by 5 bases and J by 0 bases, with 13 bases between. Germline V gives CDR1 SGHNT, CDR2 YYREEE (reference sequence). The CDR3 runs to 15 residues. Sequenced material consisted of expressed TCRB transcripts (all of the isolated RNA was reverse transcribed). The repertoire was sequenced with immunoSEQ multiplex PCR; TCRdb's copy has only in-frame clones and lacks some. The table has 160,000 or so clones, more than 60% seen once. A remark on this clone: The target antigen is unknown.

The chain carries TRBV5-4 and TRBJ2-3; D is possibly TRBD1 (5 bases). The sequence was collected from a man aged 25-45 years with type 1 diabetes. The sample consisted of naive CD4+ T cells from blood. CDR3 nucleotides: TGTGCCAGCAGTAGGACGGACACTAGCACAGATACGCAGTATTTT. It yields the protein CASSRTDTSTDTQYF.